This T cell receptor (beta chain) comes out of a study of PD-L1 blockade in urothelial cancer. Study summary: The authors examined blood 3 weeks (second dose) and 6 weeks after treatment start.

This CDR3 has 15 residues. Time point here: peripheral blood 6 weeks after treatment start. Some clones are missing from TCRdb's copy, which holds only in-frame ones; the method was immunoSEQ multiplex PCR. This repertoire shows about 90,000 clones, around four fifths found once; its top ten account for approximately 8.4%. This TCR was sampled from a man aged 70 or older with urothelial cancer. The chain recombines TRBV7-5 with TRBJ1-2. TRBV7-5 is an annotated pseudogene. The material was PBMCs, obtained around atezolizumab (anti-PD-L1) treatment. CDR3 residues: CARSFSVGSEGGYTF. The CDR3 region has the DNA TGTGCCAGAAGCTTCTCTGTGGGGAGTGAAGGTGGCTACACCTTC.